One sample yielded the 16 T cell receptor beta chains listed below, sequenced in a study of control samples from healthy donors and cancer patients. The protocol was immunoSEQ multiplex PCR, while the TCRdb copy is restricted to in-frame clones and leaves out a portion. Among more than 95,000 clones listed, 87% were seen once. The sequenced sample was blood. These receptors all stem from a man between 18 and 29 years old in good health.

This chain links TRBV6-6 with TRBJ2-1; 12 positions agree with TRBD2. CDR1 MNHNY and CDR2 SVGAGI come from the germline V gene (reference sequence). This CDR3 is 14 amino acids long. J was trimmed by 7 bases and V by 6 bases; bases with no gene match: 4. The CDR3 region is CASRTSGRINEQFF. The DNA for the CDR3 is TGTGCCAGCAGAACTAGCGGGAGGATTAATGAGCAGTTCTTC.

The count of this clone is one. The chain joins TRBV18 to TRBJ2-6, with D possibly TRBD1 on 6 matching bases. Germline-derived CDR1 and CDR2 are KGHSH and LQKENI. The CDR3 sequence is 16 residues long. V gave up 3 bases and J gave up 1 base, with 10 bases separating them. In nucleotides, the CDR3 is TGTGCCAGCTCACCCCGACAGGTATCTGGGGCCAACGTCCTGACTTTC. This encodes CASSPRQVSGANVLTF.

The chain combines TRBV9 with TRBJ1-5; no definite D call. The CDR3 length is 12 residues. Trimming stripped 4 bases from V and 6 bases from J, with 8 bases between. The germline gives CDR1 SGDLS, CDR2 YYNGEE. CDR3 loop: CASSRTGQPQHF. The CDR3 DNA reads TGTGCCAGCAGCAGAACGGGTCAGCCCCAGCATTTT.

This chain links TRBV7-2 with TRBJ2-2; a possible D gene is TRBD1 (6 bases). Germline V gene data show CDR1 as SGHTA and CDR2 as FQGNSA. The germline V and J ends were trimmed by 5 bases and 4 bases, with 11 bases remaining between them. The CDR3 extends over 14 amino acids. The CDR3 nucleotides read TGTGCCAGCAGCAATAACAGGGTCACCGGGGAGCTGTTTTTT. Amino acids: CASSNNRVTGELFF.

The genes are TRBV10-1 and TRBJ2-1; D uncertain. In germline, CDR1 is WNHNN, CDR2 SYGVQD (reference sequence). V was shortened by 0 bases and J by 5 bases, with 14 bases between the two germline ends. The CDR3 totals 16 residues. CDR3 DNA sequence: TGCGCCAGCAGTGAGTCGCCAATTCCACCCCACAATGAGCAGTTCTTC. Its translation is CASSESPIPPHNEQFF.

This clone appeared once. The V gene is TRBV6-5, the J gene TRBJ2-6; D unclear. With 11 bases removed from V and 4 bases from J, the gap between germline ends came to 6 bases. Germline CDR1 and CDR2: MNHEY and SVGAGI. This CDR3 has 11 amino acids. DNA of the CDR3: TGTGCCTCTACGGGGGCCAACGTCCTGACTTTC. It translates to CASTGANVLTF.

The V call is TRBV3-1 (or the pseudogene TRBV3-2), the J call TRBJ1-5; no clear D gene. The CDR3 extends over 13 amino acids. Germline V gene lookup returns CDR1 LGHDT and CDR2 YNNKEL (reference sequence). Trimming pared 4 bases from V and 0 bases from J, leaving 4 bases between. The CDR3 protein is CASSPSSNQPQHF. CDR3 nucleotides: TGTGCCAGCAGCCCCAGTAGCAATCAGCCCCAGCATTTT.

The chain uses TRBV15 and TRBJ1-3, with D hard to call. This CDR3 is 15 amino acids long. CDR1 and CDR2 (germline): LNHNV, YYDKDF (reference sequence). V was clipped by 1 base and J by 3 bases, with 10 bases between them. CDR3 in DNA: TGTGCCACCAGCAGAGTCGTAGAGTATGGAAACACCATATATTTT. Its protein is CATSRVVEYGNTIYF.

The genes are TRBV29-1 and TRBJ2-7; 7 bases align to TRBD2. Germline V gene lookup returns CDR1 SQVTM and CDR2 ANQGSEA. This CDR3 spans 14 amino acids. With V trimmed by 7 bases and J by 3 bases, 12 bases remained unmatched. The DNA for the CDR3 is TGCAGCGCTACTAAGGCTAGCGGATACTACGAGCAGTACTTC. Residues: CSATKASGYYEQYF.

This clone occurred a few times. The gene calls are TRBV9 and TRBJ2-2; no clear D gene. The CDR3 length is 14 residues. V was clipped by 0 bases and J by 6 bases, with 9 bases between them. Per germline, CDR1 SGDLS and CDR2 YYNGEE. The CDR3 sequence: CASSVVDFSGELFF. The CDR3 coding sequence is TGTGCCAGCAGCGTAGTAGACTTCTCCGGGGAGCTGTTTTTT.

Comment on this clone: An end of the junction does not agree with germline; a read error may underlie this. The chain couples TRBV5-1 to TRBJ2-1; no clear D gene. The CDR3 is made up of 12 amino acids. In germline, CDR1 is SGHRS, CDR2 YFSETQ. In nucleotides, the CDR3 is TGCGCCAGCAGCTTAGCTCCCAATGGGCAGTTCTTC. It translates to CASSLAPNGQFF. Based on the CDR3 plus reference TRBV5-1 and TRBJ2-1, the full variable domain is KAGVTQTPRYLIKTRGQQVTLSCSPISGHRSVSWYQQTPGQGLQFLFEYFSETQRNKGNFPGRFSGRQFSNSRSEMNVSTLELGDSALYLCASSLAPNGQFFGPGTRLTVL.

The table lists this clone with a count of one. The chain employs TRBV11-3 and TRBJ2-1; TRBD2 agrees at 10 bases. V was pared by 4 bases and J by 6 bases, with 6 bases of the junction left unmatched. Germline CDR1 reads SGHNT; CDR2 reads YENEEA. The CDR3 spans 15 residues. The CDR3, as DNA: TGTGCCAGCAGCTCCGGGGTAGCGGGAGGCAATGAGCAGTTCTTC. As protein: CASSSGVAGGNEQFF. Supplemented by reference TRBV11-3 and TRBJ2-1, the full variable domain reads EAGVVQSPRYKIIEKKQPVAFWCNPISGHNTLYWYLQNLGQGPELLIRYENEEAVDDSQLPKDRFSAERLKGVDSTLKIQPAELGDSAVYLCASSSGVAGGNEQFFGPGTRLTVL.

The chain employs TRBV27 and TRBJ2-1, with 8 bases aligning to TRBD1. The germline V gene encodes CDR1 MNHEY and CDR2 SMNVEV (reference sequence). This CDR3 has 19 amino acids. V was pared by 7 bases and J by 0 bases, with 17 bases of the junction left unmatched. The CDR3 here is CASTTPGTGIISSYNEQFF. The CDR3 nucleotides are TGTGCCAGCACCACGCCCGGGACAGGCATTATTAGCTCCTACAATGAGCAGTTCTTC.

The chain recombines TRBV5-6 with TRBJ2-7; the D gene is possibly TRBD1 (5 bases). The CDR3 length is 14 residues. V was trimmed by 0 bases and J by 1 base, leaving 8 bases between them. CDR1 is SGHDT, CDR2 YYEEEE, per germline. CDR3 loop: CASSLGGSSYEQYF. CDR3 DNA: TGTGCCAGCAGCTTGGGGGGCAGTTCCTACGAGCAGTACTTC.

The V gene is TRBV3-1 (or the pseudogene TRBV3-2), the J gene TRBJ2-6; D might be TRBD1 (6 bases). Trimming took off 6 bases at V and 2 bases at J, with 14 bases between the two ends. The length of the CDR3 is 16 residues. Germline V lookup: CDR1 LGHDT, CDR2 YNNKEL (reference sequence). CDR3 sequence (DNA): TGTGCCAGCAGGGGCTTCGCAGGGGCTGGGGCCAACGTCCTGACTTTC. It encodes CASRGFAGAGANVLTF.

The gene calls are TRBV6-5 and TRBJ2-3; TRBD2 aligns across 9 bases. V lost 2 bases to trimming and J lost 2 bases; unmatched junction nucleotides: 5. This CDR3 has 16 residues. The germline V gene has CDR1 MNHEY and CDR2 SVGAGI. CDR3 sequence: CASSYTIAGDTDTQYF. The CDR3 DNA reads as TGTGCCAGCAGTTACACCATAGCGGGGGACACAGATACGCAGTATTTT.